These 6 T cell receptor beta chains were all obtained from the same sample, sequenced in a study of cytomegalovirus exposure and HLA in healthy donors (dated by TCRdb to about 2017). The library relied on the immunoSEQ multiplex PCR assay. A mixture of 60 forward primers for TCR Vbeta segments and 13 reverse primers for TCR Jbeta segments was used in the multiplex PCR. TCRdb provides this immuneACCESS table in a form limited to in-frame rearrangements. Some clones are lacking; in checked studies, under half of them reflect an unresolved V gene, and why the rest are absent is not known. This sample comprises roughly 120,000 clones, 55% to 80% of them detected only once. The ten largest clones capture 2.2% of the sample. Sequencing was done on a sample of PBMCs. These receptors were taken from a woman aged 30 to 39 in good health and CMV-seronegative.

The chain is built from TRBV5-1 and TRBJ2-2; TRBD2 is a possible D gene (6 bases). The CDR3 runs to 16 residues. The V end was cut by 1 base, the J end by 1 base, with 11 bases between. The germline V gene has CDR1 SGHRS and CDR2 YFSETQ. This CDR3 reads CASSLWQGGNTGELFF. In DNA, the CDR3 is TGCGCCAGCAGCTTGTGGCAGGGAGGGAACACCGGGGAGCTGTTTTTT.

J is TRBJ1-1 and V is TRBV30; D is undetermined. CDR3 length: 13 amino acids. The germline V gene encodes CDR1 GTSNPN and CDR2 SVGIG (reference sequence). Deletions cut 0 bases from V and 6 bases from J, with 11 bases between. The CDR3 is CAWSVQEGSEAFF. The CDR3 DNA sequence: TGTGCCTGGAGTGTACAAGAGGGCTCTGAAGCTTTCTTT.

The chain joins TRBV6-1 to TRBJ2-4; 8 positions agree with TRBD1. The V gene's germline CDR1 is MNHNS and CDR2 SASEGT. The trim removed 8 bases at V and 0 bases at J, leaving 3 bases unmatched. The CDR3 is 14 amino acids. The CDR3 region is CASLQGVAKNIQYF. The DNA for the CDR3 is TGTGCCAGCCTACAGGGGGTAGCCAAAAACATTCAGTACTTC.

The chain uses TRBV20-1 and TRBJ2-1; D might be TRBD2 (6 bases). This CDR3 region has 11 residues. V was clipped by 8 bases and J by 4 bases, with 9 bases between them. Germline V lookup: CDR1 DFQATT, CDR2 SNEGSKA (reference sequence). The CDR3 loop is CSFGGYNEQFF. The CDR3 bases are TGCAGTTTCGGGGGATACAATGAGCAGTTCTTC.

In this sample, this clone turned up once. The gene calls are TRBV27 and TRBJ2-7, with TRBD2 identical over 8 bases. Germline CDR1 and CDR2: MNHEY and SMNVEV (reference sequence). V lost 5 bases to trimming and J lost 2 bases; unmatched junction nucleotides: 5. This CDR3 region has 14 residues. CDR3 sequence: CASSMTSVPYEQYF. The DNA of the CDR3 is TGTGCCAGCAGTATGACTAGCGTACCCTACGAGCAGTACTTC.

The rearrangement uses TRBV2 and TRBJ2-7, with TRBD1 matching over 9 bases. Germline trimming cut 2 bases from V and 3 bases from J; bases unmatched to any gene: 5. Germline CDR1 SNHLY, CDR2 FYNNEI. The CDR3 length is 15 residues. The CDR3 DNA is TGTGCCAGCAGTGAACGGGGACAGGGTTTCTACGAGCAGTACTTC. It specifies CASSERGQGFYEQYF.